This TCR beta chain derives from a study of shared clonotypes between healthy human individuals. Points on this clone: Antigen specificity is unknown. Different DNA sequences within this sample yield the same CDR3.

Whole-study findings and limits: Among non-shared clonotypes, generation probabilities were lower than among those shared by all four donors. On the whole, naive subsets had larger estimated richness than memory subsets had.

Germline trimming cut 4 bases from V and 9 bases from J; bases unmatched to any gene: 2. Looked up from germline, CDR1 is SGHRS and CDR2 is YFSETQ. The CDR3 runs 12 residues. The assay was run at deep level. Replicate sorted-subset PCRs were loaded with about 0.2 ug DNA, roughly 33,000 T cell genomes. The data were produced by immunoSEQ multiplex PCR, yet TCRdb's version contains in-frame clones alone and is incomplete. This repertoire shows approximately 500,000 clones, 90% to 96% found once; its top ten account for 0.06%. The chain is built from TRBV5-1 and TRBJ2-1; 9 bases are shared with TRBD2. Material for sequencing was naive CD4+ T cells sorted from blood. The subset here: CD45RA+ positively selected. This receptor was identified in a woman in her 30s in good health. CDR3 DNA: TGCGCCAGCAGCCTTAGCGGGGGTGAGCAGTTCTTC. Translated, it gives CASSLSGGEQFF.